The 14 T cell receptor beta chains below were found in one sample sequenced in a study of T cell responses to AZD1222 COVID-19 vaccine. Assay used: immunoSEQ multiplex PCR; TCRdb lists only in-frame clones, some missing. The sample yields some 150,000 clones, 85% to 95% seen once. The sequencing used peripheral blood, collected on day 0 of AZD1222 vaccination. The receptors originated from an adult in good health.

The chain combines TRBV29-1 with TRBJ2-1; 11 positions match TRBD2. From germline, CDR1 is SQVTM and CDR2 ANQGSEA. The V segment lost 4 bases and the J segment 9 bases; nucleotides outside the gene matches: 8. The CDR3 is made up of 14 amino acids. The CDR3 DNA is TGCAGCGTTGGGGGTAGCGGGAGGGCCACTGAGCAGTTCTTC. Its translation is CSVGGSGRATEQFF.

This chain connects TRBV11-3 to TRBJ2-1, with D uncertain. The CDR3 length is 13 residues. Germline CDR1 SGHNT, CDR2 YENEEA. V was trimmed by 3 bases and J by 6 bases, leaving 9 bases between them. CDR3 loop: CASSFLTGNEQFF. The DNA for the CDR3 is TGTGCCAGCAGCTTCTTGACGGGCAATGAGCAGTTCTTC.

The gene calls are TRBV2 and TRBJ1-2; possible D gene TRBD1, 5 bases. CDR3 length: 13 amino acids. Trimming removed 0 bases from V and 7 bases from J, with 9 bases in between. Germline V gives CDR1 SNHLY, CDR2 FYNNEI. The CDR3 DNA follows: TGTGCCAGCAGTGAAGCAGGGGACCGTGGCTACACCTTC. Protein product: CASSEAGDRGYTF.

This sequence joins TRBV27 and TRBJ2-7; 10 bases map to TRBD1. Looked up from germline, CDR1 is MNHEY and CDR2 is SMNVEV (reference sequence). V was pared by 6 bases and J by 4 bases, with 12 bases of the junction left unmatched. The CDR3 covers 16 residues. The CDR3 loop reads CASSRVPGQGLYEQYF. The DNA of the CDR3 is TGTGCCAGCAGCAGAGTCCCGGGACAGGGGCTTTACGAGCAGTACTTC.

In nucleotides, the CDR3 is TGTGCCAGCAGCGAAGAGGCCGGGGAGCTGTTTTTT. Translated: CASSEEAGELFF. The V and J genes are TRBV27 and TRBJ2-2; D not certain. The V end lost 6 bases, the J end lost 6 bases, and 8 bases lay between the germline ends. The germline V gene encodes CDR1 MNHEY and CDR2 SMNVEV (reference sequence). The CDR3 sequence is 12 residues long.

This chain uses TRBV27 with TRBJ2-1, with 8 bases aligning to TRBD2. The CDR3 loop spans 15 amino acids. J gave up 8 bases and V 5 bases, and 11 bases lay outside the gene matches. The germline V gene encodes CDR1 MNHEY and CDR2 SMNVEV (reference sequence). The CDR3 bases are TGTGCCAGCAGTAGAACGGGGGGGCCTTGGGATGAGCAGTTCTTC. Amino acid sequence: CASSRTGGPWDEQFF.

This clone showed up just once. This chain connects TRBV11-2 to TRBJ1-3; no reliable D call. CDR1 is SGHAT, CDR2 FQNNGV, per germline. Trimming removed 5 bases from V and 5 bases from J, with 16 bases in between. The CDR3 covers 15 residues. CDR3 DNA: TGTGCCAGCAGCCCGAATTCGGCAAAACGAAACACCATATATTTT. Its translation is CASSPNSAKRNTIYF. Together with reference TRBV11-2 and TRBJ1-3, the CDR3 gives the full variable domain: EAGVAQSPRYKIIEKRQSVAFWCNPISGHATLYWYQQILGQGPKLLIQFQNNGVVDDSQLPKDRFSAERLKGVDSTLKIQPAKLEDSAVYLCASSPNSAKRNTIYFGEGSWLTVV.

V gene TRBV19 combines with J gene TRBJ2-4; maybe TRBD2 (6 bases). The CDR3 loop spans 17 amino acids. V was shortened by 4 bases and J by 3 bases, with 19 bases between the two germline ends. Per the germline V gene, CDR1 is LNHDA and CDR2 is SQIVND (reference sequence). The CDR3 nucleotides read TGTGCCAGTAGTAGCAGTCCCCCCGCGGGGAGCAAAAACATTCAGTACTTC. This sequence encodes CASSSSPPAGSKNIQYF.

V is TRBV6-5 and J is TRBJ1-1; TRBD1 is a possible D gene (5 bases). The CDR3 covers 16 residues. The V end was cut by 0 bases, the J end by 2 bases, with 13 bases between. Germline V gives CDR1 MNHEY, CDR2 SVGAGI. CDR3 residues: CASSYSMGPSNTEAFF. The CDR3 nucleotides read TGTGCCAGCAGTTACTCGATGGGACCGTCCAACACTGAAGCTTTCTTT.

V and J are TRBV15 and TRBJ1-2; D remains unclear. The CDR3 is made up of 13 amino acids. Germline CDR1 is LNHNV and CDR2 is YYDKDF (reference sequence). Trimming removed 0 bases at V and 4 bases at J, with 6 bases between. The CDR3: CATSRDWSYGYTF. The CDR3 DNA reads TGTGCCACCAGCAGAGACTGGTCCTATGGCTACACCTTC.

The rearrangement uses TRBV7-2 and TRBJ1-4; D is possibly TRBD1 (6 bases). CDR1 and CDR2 from the germline V gene are SGHTA and FQGNSA. The length of the CDR3 is 15 residues. Deletions cut 4 bases from V and 3 bases from J, with 12 bases between. The DNA of the CDR3 is TGTGCCAGCAGCTCCAGTAGGGGGGCTAATGAAAAACTGTTTTTT. Its translation: CASSSSRGANEKLFF.

The chain is built from TRBV27 and TRBJ2-2; D uncertain. CDR1 is MNHEY and CDR2 is SMNVEV in the germline V gene (reference sequence). The CDR3 extends over 12 amino acids. The V end lost 6 bases, the J end lost 5 bases, and 7 bases lay between the germline ends. In nucleotides, the CDR3 is TGTGCCAGCAGCAAGGGTACCGGGGAGCTGTTTTTT. Translating gives CASSKGTGELFF.

A word on this clone: Within the sample, other DNA sequences also encode this same CDR3. This chain connects TRBV2 to TRBJ2-7; no reliable D call. Germline CDR1 reads SNHLY; CDR2 reads FYNNEI. The length of the CDR3 is 11 residues. V dropped 4 bases and J dropped 2 bases, with 3 bases sitting between them. CDR3 sequence (DNA): TGTGCCAGCAGTGGTGCCTACGAGCAGTACTTC. Translating it yields CASSGAYEQYF. Full variable domain (remainder filled in from reference TRBV2 and TRBJ2-7): EPEVTQTPSHQVTQMGQEVILRCVPISNHLYFYWYRQILGQKVEFLVSFYNNEISEKSEIFDDQFSVERPDGSNFTLKIRSTKLEDSAMYFCASSGAYEQYFGPGTRLTVT.

The chain links TRBV7-9 to TRBJ2-1; D assignment may be TRBD1 or TRBD2 (5 bases each). This CDR3 has 17 amino acids. With 4 bases removed from V and 1 base from J, the gap between germline ends came to 17 bases. Germline lookup yields CDR1 SEHNR and CDR2 FQNEAQ (reference sequence). The CDR3 region has the DNA TGTGCCAGCAGCTCTACAATGGGGGACCCATCCTACAATGAGCAGTTCTTC. It translates to CASSSTMGDPSYNEQFF. Full variable domain (outside the CDR3, taken from reference TRBV7-9 and TRBJ2-1): DTGVSQNPRHKITKRGQNVTFRCDPISEHNRLYWYRQTLGQGPEFLTYFQNEAQLEKSRLLSDRFSAERPKGSFSTLEIQRTEQGDSAMYLCASSSTMGDPSYNEQFFGPGTRLTVL.